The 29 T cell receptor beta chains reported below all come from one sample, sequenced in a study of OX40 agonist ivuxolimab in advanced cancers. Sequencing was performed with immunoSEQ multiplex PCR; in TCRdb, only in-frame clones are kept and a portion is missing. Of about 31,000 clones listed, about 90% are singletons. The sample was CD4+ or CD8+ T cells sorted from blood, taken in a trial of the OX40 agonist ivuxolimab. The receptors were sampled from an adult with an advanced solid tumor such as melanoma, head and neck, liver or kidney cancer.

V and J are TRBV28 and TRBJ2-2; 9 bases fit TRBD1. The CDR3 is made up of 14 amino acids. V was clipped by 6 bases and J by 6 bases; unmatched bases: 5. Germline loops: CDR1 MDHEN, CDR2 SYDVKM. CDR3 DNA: TGTGCCAGCAGGTTACAGGGGGCCGCCGGGGAGCTGTTTTTT. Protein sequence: CASRLQGAAGELFF.

The CDR3 is CASSPHRGTIYF. CDR3 DNA: TGTGCCAGCAGTCCTCACAGGGGAACCATATATTTT. The rearrangement uses TRBV28 and TRBJ1-3, with TRBD1 matching over 7 bases. The V gene's germline CDR1 is MDHEN and CDR2 SYDVKM. The length of the CDR3 is 12 residues. The J segment lost 10 bases and the V segment lost 5 bases, leaving 5 bases of the junction unmatched.

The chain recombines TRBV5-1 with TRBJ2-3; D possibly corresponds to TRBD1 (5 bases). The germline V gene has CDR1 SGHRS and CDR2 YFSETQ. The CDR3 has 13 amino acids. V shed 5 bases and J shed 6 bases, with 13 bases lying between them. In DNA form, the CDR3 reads TGCGCCAGCAGGGGGCAGGTTCGGGATACGCAGTATTTT. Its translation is CASRGQVRDTQYF.

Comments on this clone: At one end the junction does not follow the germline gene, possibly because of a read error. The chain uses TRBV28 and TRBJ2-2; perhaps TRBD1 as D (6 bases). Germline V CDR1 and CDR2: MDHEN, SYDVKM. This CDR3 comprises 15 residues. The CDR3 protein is CASSLVSVVSGELFF. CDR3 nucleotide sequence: TGTGCCAGCAGTTTAGTTTCAGTTGTCTCAGGGGAACTGTTTTTT.

For the CDR3, the DNA is TGTGCCAGCAGTTTATTCCGGCGGGGGACCGGGGAGCTGTTTTTT. Protein sequence: CASSLFRRGTGELFF. The chain joins TRBV28 to TRBJ2-2; 7 bases are a match to TRBD2. CDR1 is MDHEN and CDR2 is SYDVKM in the germline V gene. V was pared by 1 base and J by 5 bases, with 4 bases of the junction left unmatched. This CDR3 comprises 15 residues. Variable domain in full (rest from reference TRBV28 and TRBJ2-2): DVKVTQSSRYLVKRTGEKVFLECVQDMDHENMFWYRQDPGLGLRLIYFSYDVKMKEKGDIPEGYSVSREKKERFSLILESASTNQTSMYLCASSLFRRGTGELFFGEGSRLTVL.

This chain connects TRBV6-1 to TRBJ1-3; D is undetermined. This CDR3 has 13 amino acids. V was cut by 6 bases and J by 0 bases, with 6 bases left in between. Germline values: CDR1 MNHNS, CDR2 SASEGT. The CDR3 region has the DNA TGTGCCAGCAGAGGTGGCTCTGGAAACACCATATATTTT. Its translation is CASRGGSGNTIYF.

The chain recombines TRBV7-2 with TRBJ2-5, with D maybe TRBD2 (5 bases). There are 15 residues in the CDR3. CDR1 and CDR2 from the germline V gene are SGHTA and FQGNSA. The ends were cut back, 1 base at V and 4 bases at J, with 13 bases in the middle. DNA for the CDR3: TGTGCCAGCAGCTTAGTGGCGAGACGGGGAGAGACCCAGTACTTC. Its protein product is CASSLVARRGETQYF. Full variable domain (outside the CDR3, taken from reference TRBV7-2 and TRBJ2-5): GAGVSQSPSNKVTEKGKDVELRCDPISGHTALYWYRQSLGQGLEFLIYFQGNSAPDKSGLPSDRFSAERTGGSVSTLTIQRTQQEDSAVYLCASSLVARRGETQYFGPGTRLLVL.

The CDR3 region is CASSRGQYNEQFF. CDR3 nucleotides: TGTGCCAGCAGCAGGGGACAGTACAATGAGCAGTTCTTC. The chain uses TRBV6-5 and TRBJ2-1, with 7 positions matching TRBD1. The CDR3 is 13 residues long. Losses at the gene ends were 6 bases for V and 4 bases for J; bases not matched to a gene: 3. From germline, CDR1 is MNHEY and CDR2 SVGAGI.

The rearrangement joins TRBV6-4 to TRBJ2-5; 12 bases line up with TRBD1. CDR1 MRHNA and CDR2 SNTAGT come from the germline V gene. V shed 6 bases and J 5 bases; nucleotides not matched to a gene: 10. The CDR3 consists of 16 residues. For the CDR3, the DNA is TGTGCCAGCAGGCTCCCGGGACAGGGGGCGAAGGAGACCCAGTACTTC. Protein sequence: CASRLPGQGAKETQYF.

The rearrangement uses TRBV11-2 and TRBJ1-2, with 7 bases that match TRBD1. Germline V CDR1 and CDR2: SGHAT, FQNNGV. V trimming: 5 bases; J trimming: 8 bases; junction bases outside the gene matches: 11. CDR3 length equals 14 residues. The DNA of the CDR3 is TGTGCCAGCAGCACTAGTCGAGGGGGCGAAGGCTACACCTTC. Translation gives CASSTSRGGEGYTF.

CDR3 sequence reads: CASSLGDGEKLFF. CDR3 nucleotides: TGCGCCAGCAGCTTGGGGGACGGGGAAAAACTGTTTTTT. This chain joins TRBV5-1 and TRBJ1-4, with a tentative D call TRBD1 (5 bases). This CDR3 region has 13 residues. The germline V gene has CDR1 SGHRS and CDR2 YFSETQ. The V and J ends lost 0 bases and 8 bases respectively, with 8 bases between them. The full variable domain, completed using reference TRBV5-1 and TRBJ1-4, is KAGVTQTPRYLIKTRGQQVTLSCSPISGHRSVSWYQQTPGQGLQFLFEYFSETQRNKGNFPGRFSGRQFSNSRSEMNVSTLELGDSALYLCASSLGDGEKLFFGSGTQLSVL.

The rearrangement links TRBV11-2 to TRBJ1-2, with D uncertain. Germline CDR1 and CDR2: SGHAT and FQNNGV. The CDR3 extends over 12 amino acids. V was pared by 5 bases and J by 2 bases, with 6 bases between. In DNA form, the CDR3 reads TGTGCCAGCAGCGGGGTCAACTATGGCTACACCTTC. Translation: CASSGVNYGYTF.

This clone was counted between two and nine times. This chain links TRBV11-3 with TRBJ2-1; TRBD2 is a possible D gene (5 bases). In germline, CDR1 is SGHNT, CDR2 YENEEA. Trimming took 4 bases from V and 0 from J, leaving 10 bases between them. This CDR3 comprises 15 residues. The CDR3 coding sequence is TGTGCCAGCAGCTCCATGGGGAGCTCCTACAATGAGCAGTTCTTC. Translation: CASSSMGSSYNEQFF.

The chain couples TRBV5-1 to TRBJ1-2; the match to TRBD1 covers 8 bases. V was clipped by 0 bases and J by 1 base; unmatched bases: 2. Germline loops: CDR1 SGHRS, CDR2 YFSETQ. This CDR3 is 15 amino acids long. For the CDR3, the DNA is TGCGCCAGCAGCTTGGGGACAGGGATTAACTATGGCTACACCTTC. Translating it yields CASSLGTGINYGYTF.

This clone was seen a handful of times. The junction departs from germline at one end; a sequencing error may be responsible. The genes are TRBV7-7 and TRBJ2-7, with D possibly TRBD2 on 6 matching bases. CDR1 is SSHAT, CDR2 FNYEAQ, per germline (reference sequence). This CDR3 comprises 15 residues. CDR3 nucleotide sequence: TGTGCTAGCAGCTTAAGGCGGGGTAGCTCCTACGAGCAGTACTTC. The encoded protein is CASSLRRGSSYEQYF.

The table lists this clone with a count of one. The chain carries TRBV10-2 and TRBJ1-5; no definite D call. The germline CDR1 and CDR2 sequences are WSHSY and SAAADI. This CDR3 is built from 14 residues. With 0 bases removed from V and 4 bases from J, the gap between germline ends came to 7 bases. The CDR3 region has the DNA TGCGCCAGCAGTGAGTCGGGCATTAATCAGCCCCAGCATTTT. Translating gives CASSESGINQPQHF.

Written as DNA, the CDR3 is TGCAGCGTTTTAGCGTACCGCCAAGAGACCCAGTACTTC. Its translation is CSVLAYRQETQYF. The chain has TRBV29-1 and TRBJ2-5; D is possibly TRBD2 (5 bases). Germline CDR1 and CDR2: SQVTM and ANQGSEA. The CDR3 runs 13 residues. V gave up 5 bases and J gave up 1 base, with 11 bases separating them. Based on the CDR3 plus reference TRBV29-1 and TRBJ2-5, the full variable domain is SAVISQKPSRDICQRGTSLTIQCQVDSQVTMMFWYRQQPGQSLTLIATANQGSEATYESGFVIDKFPISRPNLTFSTLTVSNMSPEDSSIYLCSVLAYRQETQYFGPGTRLLVL.

DNA of the CDR3: TGTGCCAGCAGTTCCTATAGCGGTGTGGGCACAGATACGCAGTATTTT. Amino acid sequence: CASSSYSGVGTDTQYF. V and J are TRBV6-5 and TRBJ2-3; possibly TRBD2 for D (6 bases). Germline lookup yields CDR1 MNHEY and CDR2 SVGAGI. V was pared by 4 bases and J by 1 base, with 15 bases between. The CDR3 consists of 16 residues.

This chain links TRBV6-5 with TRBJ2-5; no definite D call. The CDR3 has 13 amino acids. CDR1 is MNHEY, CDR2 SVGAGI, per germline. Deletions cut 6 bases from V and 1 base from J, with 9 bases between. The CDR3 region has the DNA TGTGCCAGCAGAAGGGTAATCCAAGAGACCCAGTACTTC. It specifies CASRRVIQETQYF.

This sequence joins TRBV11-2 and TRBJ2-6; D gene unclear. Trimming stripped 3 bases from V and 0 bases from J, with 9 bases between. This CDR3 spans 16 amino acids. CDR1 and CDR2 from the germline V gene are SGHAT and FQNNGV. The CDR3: CASSLARSSGANVLTF. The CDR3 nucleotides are TGTGCCAGCAGCTTGGCCCGGAGCTCTGGGGCCAACGTCCTGACTTTC.

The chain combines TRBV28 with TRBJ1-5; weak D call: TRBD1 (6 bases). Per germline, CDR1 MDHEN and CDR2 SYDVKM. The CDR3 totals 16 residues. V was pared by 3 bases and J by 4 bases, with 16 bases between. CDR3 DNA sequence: TGTGCCAGCAGTTTCCCCGACGGGGGCTCGAATCAGCCCCAGCATTTT. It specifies CASSFPDGGSNQPQHF.

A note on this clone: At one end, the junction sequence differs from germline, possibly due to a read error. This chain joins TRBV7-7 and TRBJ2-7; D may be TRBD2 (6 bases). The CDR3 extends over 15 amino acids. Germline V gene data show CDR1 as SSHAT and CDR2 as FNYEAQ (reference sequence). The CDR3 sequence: CASSPQLWGVYEQYF. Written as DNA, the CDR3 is TGTGCTAGCAGCCCCCAGTTGTGGGGGGTCTACGAGCAGTACTTC.

The CDR3 loop reads CASSLGSRMNTEAFF. Here the CDR3 DNA reads TGTGCCAGCAGCTTAGGCTCGCGGATGAACACTGAAGCTTTCTTT. The chain couples TRBV7-2 to TRBJ1-1; D remains unclear. Germline values: CDR1 SGHTA, CDR2 FQGNSA. V was cut by 1 base and J by 0 bases, with 9 bases left in between. CDR3 length equals 15 residues.

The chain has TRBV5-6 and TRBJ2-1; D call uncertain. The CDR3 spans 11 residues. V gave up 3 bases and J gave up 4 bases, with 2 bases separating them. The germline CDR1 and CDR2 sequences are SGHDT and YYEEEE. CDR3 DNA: TGTGCCAGCAGCTCTTACAATGAGCAGTTCTTC. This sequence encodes CASSSYNEQFF.

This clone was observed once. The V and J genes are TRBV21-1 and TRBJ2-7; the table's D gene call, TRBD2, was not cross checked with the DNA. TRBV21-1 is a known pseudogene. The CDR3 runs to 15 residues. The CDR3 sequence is CASSNGTRRTYEQYF. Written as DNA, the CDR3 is TGTGCCAGCAGCAATGGGACTAGGAGGACCTACGAGCAGTACTTC.

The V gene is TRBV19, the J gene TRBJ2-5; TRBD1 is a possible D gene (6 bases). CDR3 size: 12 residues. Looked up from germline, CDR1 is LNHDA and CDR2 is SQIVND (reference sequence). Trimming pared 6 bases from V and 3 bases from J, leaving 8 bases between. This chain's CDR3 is CASSHREETQYF. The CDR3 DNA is TGTGCCAGTAGCCACAGGGAAGAGACCCAGTACTTC.

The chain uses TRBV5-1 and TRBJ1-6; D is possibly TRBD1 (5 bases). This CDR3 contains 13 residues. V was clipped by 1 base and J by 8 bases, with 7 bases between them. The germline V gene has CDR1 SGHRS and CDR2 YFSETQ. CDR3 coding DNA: TGCGCCAGCAGCTTGAACAGGCATTCACCCCTCCACTTT. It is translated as CASSLNRHSPLHF. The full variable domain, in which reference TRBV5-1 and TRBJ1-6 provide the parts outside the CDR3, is KAGVTQTPRYLIKTRGQQVTLSCSPISGHRSVSWYQQTPGQGLQFLFEYFSETQRNKGNFPGRFSGRQFSNSRSEMNVSTLELGDSALYLCASSLNRHSPLHFGNGTRLTVT.

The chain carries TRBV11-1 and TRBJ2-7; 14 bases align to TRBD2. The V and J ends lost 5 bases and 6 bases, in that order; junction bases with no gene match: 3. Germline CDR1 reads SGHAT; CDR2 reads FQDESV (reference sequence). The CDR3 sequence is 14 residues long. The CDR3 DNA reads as TGTGCCAGCAGCGCAGGGACTAGCGGGAGCGAGCAGTACTTC. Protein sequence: CASSAGTSGSEQYF.

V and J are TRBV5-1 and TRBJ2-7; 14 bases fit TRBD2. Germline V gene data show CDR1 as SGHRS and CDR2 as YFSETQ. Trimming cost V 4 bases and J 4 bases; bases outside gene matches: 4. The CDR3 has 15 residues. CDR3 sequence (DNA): TGCGCCAGCAGCCTTGGGACTAGCGGGAGATACGAGCAGTACTTC. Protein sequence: CASSLGTSGRYEQYF.